The rows below give T cell receptor beta chains drawn from one sample of a study of cytomegalovirus exposure and HLA in healthy donors. Profiling relied on immunoSEQ multiplex PCR, and the TCRdb table lists in-frame clones only, not all of them. The sample includes approximately 72,000 clones, 65% to 70% seen only once; the top ten take about 22%. Material for sequencing was PBMCs. These receptors all stem from a man aged 40-49 years in good health and CMV-seropositive. CDR3s leave out the opening cysteine and the closing phenylalanine or tryptophan. A clone size is listed for some rows: how often the clone was seen (once, few, many), or a class if it is expanded.

>TRBV7-8|TRBJ2-3|NA
APGAGGNTQY
>TRBV9|TRBJ2-7|NA
ASSGASDSPSLYEQY
>TRBV19|TRBJ2-7|NA
ASSIGAPSGTTYEQY
>TRBV6-5|TRBJ1-3|once
ATSDSLISGNTIY
>TRBV6-5|TRBJ2-7|NA
ASSSGQVKGNEQY
>TRBV15|TRBJ1-1|NA
ATSRDQGGRVNTEAF
>TRBV28|TRBJ2-3|NA
ASSPPAGLTDTQY
>TRBV7-8|TRBJ1-2|few
ASSGVEGYGYT
>TRBV6-6|TRBJ1-2|NA
ASSLGGAGSHGYT
>TRBV20-1|TRBJ2-3|NA
SARHKDTQY
>TRBV5-1|TRBJ2-1|NA
ASSLAALSLAGGYNEQF
>TRBV28|TRBJ1-2|few
ASSLGTVYGYT
>TRBV28|TRBJ1-4|NA
ASSFYEKLF
>TRBV30|TRBJ2-2|few
AWSGWTGGNTGELF
>TRBV28|TRBJ1-3|NA
ASSPASGGGNTIY
>TRBV29-1|TRBJ2-1|NA
SVEDLEGDSYNEQF
>TRBV5-1|TRBJ1-4|NA
ASSLAGGRGVNEKLF
>TRBV15|TRBJ2-3|NA
ATSLNTDTQY
>TRBV19|TRBJ2-1|NA
ASTSSTAYNEQF
>TRBV6-1|TRBJ2-1|few
ASSARDRTYNEQF
>TRBV7-2|TRBJ2-3|NA
ASKRGGTTDTQY
>TRBV6-1|TRBJ2-7|NA
AIAGRGSSYEQY
>TRBV2|TRBJ2-3|few
ASSADRTSTDTQY
>TRBV19|TRBJ2-5|NA
ASSIEASGGETQY
>TRBV9|TRBJ2-1|NA
ASSASGTSGANEQF
>TRBV7-7|TRBJ1-1|NA
ASSLAFTTNTEAF
>TRBV5-4|TRBJ2-4|once
ASSLGRTAKNIQY
>TRBV4-1|TRBJ1-5|NA
ASSQAGSINQPQH
>TRBV6-4|TRBJ2-1|once
ASSATQDYNEQF
>TRBV5-4|TRBJ1-2|NA
ASTVLDIDPSYGYT
>TRBV7-9|TRBJ1-2|NA
ASSFEDYGYT
>TRBV6-6|TRBJ2-3|NA
ASSRPADTQY
>TRBV4-2|TRBJ1-1|few
ASSQVPVSDTEAF
>TRBV2|TRBJ2-2|NA
ASRMGTGYGTGELF
>TRBV7-9|TRBJ2-5|once
ASRELAGGPETQY
>TRBV4-3|TRBJ1-4|NA
ASSQGQGGEKLL
>TRBV30|TRBJ1-5|few
AWGTGGHQPQH
>TRBV7-9|NA|few
ASSFTEYEQY
>TRBV7-3|TRBJ1-1|NA
ASSWGHINEAF
>TRBV5-1|TRBJ1-1|NA
ASSLPTGGLNTEAF
>TRBV10-3|TRBJ2-1|NA
AISATTSGGDNEQF
>TRBV9|TRBJ2-3|few
ASSVHGGSGGTQY
>TRBV7-2|TRBJ1-6|few
ASSFGQTLGNSPLH
>TRBV30|TRBJ2-1|NA
AWSVLRAQFYNEQF
>TRBV9|TRBJ2-7|NA
ASSAGDNSDEQY
>TRBV5-1|TRBJ2-7|NA
ASSLEGQGVLDEQY